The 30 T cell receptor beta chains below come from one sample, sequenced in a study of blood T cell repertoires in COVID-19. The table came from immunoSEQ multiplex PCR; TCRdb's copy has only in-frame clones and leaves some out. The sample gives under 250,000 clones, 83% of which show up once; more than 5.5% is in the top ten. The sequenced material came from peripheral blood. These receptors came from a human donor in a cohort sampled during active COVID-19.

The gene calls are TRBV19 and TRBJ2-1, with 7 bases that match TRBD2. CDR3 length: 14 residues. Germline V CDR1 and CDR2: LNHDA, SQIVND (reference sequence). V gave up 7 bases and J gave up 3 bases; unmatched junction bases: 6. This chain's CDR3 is CASTERDLYNEQFF. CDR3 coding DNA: TGTGCCAGTACCGAGCGGGACCTCTACAATGAGCAGTTCTTC.

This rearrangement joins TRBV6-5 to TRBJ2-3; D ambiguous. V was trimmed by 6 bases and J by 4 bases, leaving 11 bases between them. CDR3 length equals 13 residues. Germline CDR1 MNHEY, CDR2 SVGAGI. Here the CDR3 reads CASSSREADTQYF. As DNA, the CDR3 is TGTGCCAGCAGCTCCCGTGAGGCAGATACGCAGTATTTT.

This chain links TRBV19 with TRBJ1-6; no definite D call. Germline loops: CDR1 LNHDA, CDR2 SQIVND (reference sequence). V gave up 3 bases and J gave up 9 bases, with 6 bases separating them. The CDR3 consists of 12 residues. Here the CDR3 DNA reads TGTGCCAGTAGTATGAGGGTTTCACCCCTCCACTTT. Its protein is CASSMRVSPLHF.

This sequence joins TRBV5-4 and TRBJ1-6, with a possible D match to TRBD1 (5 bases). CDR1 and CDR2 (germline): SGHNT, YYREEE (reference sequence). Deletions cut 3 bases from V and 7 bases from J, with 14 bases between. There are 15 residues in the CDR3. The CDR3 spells CASSWSGGLNSPLHF. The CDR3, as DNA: TGTGCCAGCAGCTGGTCGGGGGGACTAAATTCACCCCTCCACTTT.

CDR3 sequence (DNA): TGTGCCAGCAGCCCGACAGGGGCTCGATCACCCCTCCACTTT. This codes for CASSPTGARSPLHF. The gene calls are TRBV6-5 and TRBJ1-6, with 8 positions matching TRBD1. Germline V gene data show CDR1 as MNHEY and CDR2 as SVGAGI. CDR3 length: 14 residues. V lost 6 bases to trimming and J lost 10 bases; unmatched junction nucleotides: 8.

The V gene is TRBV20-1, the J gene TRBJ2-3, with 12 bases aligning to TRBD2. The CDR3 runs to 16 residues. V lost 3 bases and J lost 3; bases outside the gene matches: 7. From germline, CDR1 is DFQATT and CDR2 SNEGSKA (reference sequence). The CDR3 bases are TGCAGTGCTAGTCCCCTAACTAGCGGGGGGACAGATACGCAGTATTTT. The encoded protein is CSASPLTSGGTDTQYF.

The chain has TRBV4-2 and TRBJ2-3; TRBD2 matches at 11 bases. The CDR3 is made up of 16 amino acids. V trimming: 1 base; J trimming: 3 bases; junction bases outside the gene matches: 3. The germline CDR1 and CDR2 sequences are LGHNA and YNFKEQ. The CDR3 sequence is CASSQALAGGTDTQYF. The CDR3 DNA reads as TGTGCCAGCAGCCAAGCCCTAGCGGGAGGAACAGATACGCAGTATTTT.

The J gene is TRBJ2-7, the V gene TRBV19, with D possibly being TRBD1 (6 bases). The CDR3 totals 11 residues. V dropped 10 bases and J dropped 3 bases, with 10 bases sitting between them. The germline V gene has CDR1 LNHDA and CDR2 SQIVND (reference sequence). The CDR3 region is CATGQSYEQYF. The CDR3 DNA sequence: TGTGCCACCGGACAGAGCTACGAGCAGTACTTC.

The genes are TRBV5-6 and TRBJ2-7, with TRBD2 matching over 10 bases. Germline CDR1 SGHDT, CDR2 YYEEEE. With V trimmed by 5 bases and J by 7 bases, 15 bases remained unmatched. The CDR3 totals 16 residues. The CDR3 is CASRFGLAGAGEEQYF. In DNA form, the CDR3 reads TGTGCCAGCAGATTTGGGCTAGCGGGAGCCGGGGAGGAGCAGTACTTC.

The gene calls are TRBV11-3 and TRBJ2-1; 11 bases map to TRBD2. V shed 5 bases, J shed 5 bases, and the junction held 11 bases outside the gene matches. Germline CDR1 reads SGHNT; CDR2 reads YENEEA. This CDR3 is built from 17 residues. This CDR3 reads CASSRSVGLAADNEQFF. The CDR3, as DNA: TGTGCCAGCAGCAGATCAGTGGGACTAGCGGCAGACAATGAGCAGTTCTTC.

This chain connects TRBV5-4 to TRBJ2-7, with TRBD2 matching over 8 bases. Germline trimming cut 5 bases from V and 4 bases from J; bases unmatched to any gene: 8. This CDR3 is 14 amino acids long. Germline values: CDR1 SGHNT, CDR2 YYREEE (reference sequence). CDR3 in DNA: TGTGCCAGCAGTTCCAATAGCGGGGTGTACGAGCAGTACTTC. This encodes CASSSNSGVYEQYF.

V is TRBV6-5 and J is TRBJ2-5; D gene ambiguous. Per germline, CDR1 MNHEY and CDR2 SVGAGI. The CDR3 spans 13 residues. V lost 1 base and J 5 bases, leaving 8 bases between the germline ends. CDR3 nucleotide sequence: TGTGCCAGCAGTTACTTTATCGGGGAGACCCAGTACTTC. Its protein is CASSYFIGETQYF.

CDR3 DNA: TGTGCCAGCAGCTTAATGGCGCGGGGGAACGGCGGGGAGCTGTTTTTT. It codes for CASSLMARGNGGELFF. This chain joins TRBV7-2 and TRBJ2-2; 7 nucleotides match TRBD2. CDR3 length equals 16 residues. Losses at the gene ends were 2 bases for V and 7 bases for J; bases not matched to a gene: 10. Germline-derived CDR1 and CDR2 are SGHTA and FQGNSA.

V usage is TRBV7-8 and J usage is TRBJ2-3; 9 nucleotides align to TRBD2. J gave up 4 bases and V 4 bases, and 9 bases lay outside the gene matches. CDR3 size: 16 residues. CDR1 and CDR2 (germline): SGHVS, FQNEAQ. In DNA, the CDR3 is TGTGCCAGCAGCTCCGATAGCGGGGGCGGGGCAGATACGCAGTATTTT. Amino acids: CASSSDSGGGADTQYF.

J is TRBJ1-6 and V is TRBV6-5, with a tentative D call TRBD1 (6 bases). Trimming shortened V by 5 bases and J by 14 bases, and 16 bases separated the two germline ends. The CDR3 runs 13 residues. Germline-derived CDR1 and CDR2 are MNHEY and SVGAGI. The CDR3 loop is CASSQRTDRTLHF. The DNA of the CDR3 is TGTGCCAGCAGTCAACGGACAGACCGCACCCTCCACTTT.

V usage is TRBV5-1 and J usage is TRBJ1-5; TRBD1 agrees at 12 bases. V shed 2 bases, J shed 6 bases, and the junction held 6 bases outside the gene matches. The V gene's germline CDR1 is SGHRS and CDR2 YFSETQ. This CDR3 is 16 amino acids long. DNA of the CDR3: TGCGCCAGCAGCTTAGATGGGACAGGGGGCTCTCAGCCCCAGCATTTT. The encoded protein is CASSLDGTGGSQPQHF.

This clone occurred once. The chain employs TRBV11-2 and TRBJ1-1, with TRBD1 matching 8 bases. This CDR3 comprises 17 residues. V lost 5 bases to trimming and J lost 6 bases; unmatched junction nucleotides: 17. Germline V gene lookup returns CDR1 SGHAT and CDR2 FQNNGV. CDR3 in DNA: TGTGCCAGCAGCCCCTACAGGGGGTCAGCTTCAGCCCCTGAAGCTTTCTTT. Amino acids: CASSPYRGSASAPEAFF.

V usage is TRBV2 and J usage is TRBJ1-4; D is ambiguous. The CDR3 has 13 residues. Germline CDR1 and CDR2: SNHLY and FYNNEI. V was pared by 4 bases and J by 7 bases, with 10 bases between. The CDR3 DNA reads TGTGCCAGCAGTGTATGGGCGGGTGAAAAACTGTTTTTT. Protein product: CASSVWAGEKLFF.

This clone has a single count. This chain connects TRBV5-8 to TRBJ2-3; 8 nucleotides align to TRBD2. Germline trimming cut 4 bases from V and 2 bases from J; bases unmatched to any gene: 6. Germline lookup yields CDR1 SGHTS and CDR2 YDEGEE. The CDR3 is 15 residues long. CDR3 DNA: TGTGCCAGCAGCCTTTCGGGGGGGCCCACAGATACGCAGTATTTT. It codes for CASSLSGGPTDTQYF. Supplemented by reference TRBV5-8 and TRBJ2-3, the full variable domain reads EAGVTQSPTHLIKTRGQQATLRCSPISGHTSVYWYQQALGLGLQFLLWYDEGEERNRGNFPPRFSGRQFPNYSSELNVNALELEDSALYLCASSLSGGPTDTQYFGPGTRLTVL.

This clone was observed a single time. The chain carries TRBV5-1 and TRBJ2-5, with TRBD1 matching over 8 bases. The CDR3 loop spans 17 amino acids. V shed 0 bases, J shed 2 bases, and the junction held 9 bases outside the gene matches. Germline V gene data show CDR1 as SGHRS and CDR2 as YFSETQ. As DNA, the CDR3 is TGCGCCAGCAGCTTGGTGTACAGGGGGGCGCAACAAGAGACCCAGTACTTC. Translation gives CASSLVYRGAQQETQYF.

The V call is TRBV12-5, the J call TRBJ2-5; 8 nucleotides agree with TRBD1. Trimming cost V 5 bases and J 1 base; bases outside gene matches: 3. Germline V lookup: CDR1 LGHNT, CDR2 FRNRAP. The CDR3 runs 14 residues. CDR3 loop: CASGGQGLQETQYF. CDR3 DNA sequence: TGTGCTAGTGGTGGACAGGGACTCCAAGAGACCCAGTACTTC.

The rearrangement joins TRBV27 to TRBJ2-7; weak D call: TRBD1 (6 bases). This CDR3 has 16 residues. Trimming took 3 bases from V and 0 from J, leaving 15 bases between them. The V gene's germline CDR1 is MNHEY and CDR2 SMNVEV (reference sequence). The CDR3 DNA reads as TGTGCCAGCAGTTTTTCTCAGGGACACTACTCCTACGAGCAGTACTTC. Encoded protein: CASSFSQGHYSYEQYF.

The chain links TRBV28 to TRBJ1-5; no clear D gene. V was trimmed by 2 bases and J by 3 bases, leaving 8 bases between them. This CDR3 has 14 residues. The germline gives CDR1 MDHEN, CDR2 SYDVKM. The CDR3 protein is CASSLQQINQPQHF. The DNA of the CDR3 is TGTGCCAGCAGTTTACAACAGATCAATCAGCCCCAGCATTTT.

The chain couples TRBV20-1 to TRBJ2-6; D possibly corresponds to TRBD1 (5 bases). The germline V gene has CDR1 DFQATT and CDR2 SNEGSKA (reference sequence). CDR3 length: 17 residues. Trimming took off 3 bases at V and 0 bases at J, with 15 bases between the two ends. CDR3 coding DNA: TGCAGTGCTAGTGGGCGGACACCTAGCTCTGGGGCCAACGTCCTGACTTTC. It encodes CSASGRTPSSGANVLTF.

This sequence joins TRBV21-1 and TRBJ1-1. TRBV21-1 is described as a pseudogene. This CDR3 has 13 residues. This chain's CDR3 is CASSLWRKGEAFF. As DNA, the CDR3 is TGTGCCAGCAGCCTCTGGCGGAAAGGTGAAGCTTTCTTT.

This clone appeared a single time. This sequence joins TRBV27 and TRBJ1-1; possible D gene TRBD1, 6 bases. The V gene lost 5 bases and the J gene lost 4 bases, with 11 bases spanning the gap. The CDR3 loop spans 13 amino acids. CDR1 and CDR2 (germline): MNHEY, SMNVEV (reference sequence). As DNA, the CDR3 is TGTGCCAGCAGTCAGGGGATTGGCACTGAAGCTTTCTTT. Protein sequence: CASSQGIGTEAFF.

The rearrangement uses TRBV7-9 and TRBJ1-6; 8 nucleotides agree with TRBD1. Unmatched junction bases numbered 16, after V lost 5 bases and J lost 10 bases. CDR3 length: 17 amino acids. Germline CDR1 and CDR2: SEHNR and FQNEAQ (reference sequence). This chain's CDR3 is CASSGDRKEGWGSPLHF. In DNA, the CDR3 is TGTGCCAGCAGCGGGGACAGGAAGGAGGGTTGGGGCTCACCCCTCCACTTT.

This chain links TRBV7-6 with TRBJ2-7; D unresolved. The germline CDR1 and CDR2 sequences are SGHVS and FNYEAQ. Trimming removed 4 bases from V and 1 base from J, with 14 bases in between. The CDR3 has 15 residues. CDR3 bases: TGTGCCAGCAGCTATACCGACTCTATATCCTACGAGCAGTACTTC. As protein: CASSYTDSISYEQYF.

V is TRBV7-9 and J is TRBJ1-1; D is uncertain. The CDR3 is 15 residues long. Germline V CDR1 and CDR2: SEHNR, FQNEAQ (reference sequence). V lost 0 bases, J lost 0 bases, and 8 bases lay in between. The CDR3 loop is CASSLAQEMNTEAFF. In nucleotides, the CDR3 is TGTGCCAGCAGCTTAGCGCAGGAAATGAACACTGAAGCTTTCTTT.

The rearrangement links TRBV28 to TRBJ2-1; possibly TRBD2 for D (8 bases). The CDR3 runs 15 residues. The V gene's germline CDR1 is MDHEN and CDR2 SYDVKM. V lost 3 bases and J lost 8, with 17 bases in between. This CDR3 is CASSFIAGQSYEQFF. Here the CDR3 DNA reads TGTGCCAGCAGTTTTATAGCGGGACAGAGCTATGAGCAGTTCTTC.